The 9 T cell receptor beta chains in this list originate from one sample, sequenced in a study of T-cell memory formation after mild COVID-19. One entry per CDR3 protein, called by TCRdb with MiXCR from the 5' RACE reads. The sample comprises 130,000 to 150,000 distinct CDR3 sequences, roughly 6.2% of which are singletons, and around 2% rests with the top ten. Sequences were obtained from PBMCs or a T cell subset sorted from them (not recorded which). The receptors stem from an adult woman who had mild COVID-19 (a few samples of this study predate the infection). Cell type and time point are not known.

This clonotype was picked up a small number of times. The chain combines TRBV20-1 with TRBJ2-3, with 10 bases lining up with TRBD1. This CDR3 region has 13 residues. With V trimmed by 5 bases and J by 5 bases, 4 bases remained unmatched. The V gene's germline CDR1 is DFQATT and CDR2 SNEGSKA (reference sequence). Here the CDR3 DNA reads TGCAGTGCTCCCGGGACAGGGGTAGATACGCAGTATTTT. It specifies CSAPGTGVDTQYF.

This clonotype was observed a handful of times. The V call is TRBV7-2, the J call TRBJ2-1; tentative D call: TRBD1 (6 bases). Trimming took 4 bases from V and 5 from J, leaving 9 bases between them. This CDR3 comprises 13 residues. Germline CDR1 SGHTA, CDR2 FQGNSA. This chain's CDR3 is CASSSYRDNEQFF. The CDR3 nucleotides read TGTGCCAGCAGCTCATACAGGGACAATGAGCAGTTCTTC. The whole variable domain, remainder taken from reference TRBV7-2 and TRBJ2-1, is GAGVSQSPSNKVTEKGKDVELRCDPISGHTALYWYRQSLGQGLEFLIYFQGNSAPDKSGLPSDRFSAERTGGSVSTLTIQRTQQEDSAVYLCASSSYRDNEQFFGPGTRLTVL.

This clonotype was recorded many times. This chain joins TRBV11-2 and TRBJ2-1, with D perhaps matching TRBD2 (6 bases). This CDR3 contains 15 residues. Germline CDR1 reads SGHAT; CDR2 reads FQNNGV. V shed 2 bases and J shed 3 bases, with 11 bases lying between them. In nucleotides, the CDR3 is TGTGCCAGCAGCTTACGGGGGACCTACTACAATGAGCAGTTCTTC. Amino acids: CASSLRGTYYNEQFF.

This clonotype was counted at least ten times. The chain joins TRBV28 to TRBJ1-4; 9 bases line up with TRBD1. Unmatched junction bases numbered 11, after V lost 5 bases and J lost 4 bases. The CDR3 loop spans 17 amino acids. The germline V gene has CDR1 MDHEN and CDR2 SYDVKM. The CDR3 is CASSEPGQGRGNEKLFF. The CDR3 bases are TGTGCCAGCAGTGAACCGGGACAGGGCCGCGGTAATGAAAAACTGTTTTTT.

V gene TRBV4-1 combines with J gene TRBJ1-4; maybe TRBD1 (6 bases). The V and J ends lost 1 base and 4 bases respectively, with 7 bases between them. Per the germline V gene, CDR1 is MGHRA and CDR2 is YSYEKL. The CDR3 totals 14 residues. The CDR3 nucleotides read TGCGCCAGCAGCCAAGGACAGGTTAATGAAAAACTGTTTTTT. It translates to CASSQGQVNEKLFF.

The chain uses TRBV18 and TRBJ2-3; TRBD1 aligns across 8 bases. The CDR3 consists of 14 residues. Germline trimming cut 3 bases from V and 5 bases from J; bases unmatched to any gene: 4. Germline V CDR1 and CDR2: KGHSH, LQKENI. Here the CDR3 DNA reads TGTGCCAGCTCACCGGGCAGGGGGCAAGATACGCAGTATTTT. This encodes CASSPGRGQDTQYF.

The chain's CDR3 is CSATGGSYEQYF. DNA for the CDR3: TGCAGTGCCACTGGGGGCTCCTACGAGCAGTACTTC. V usage is TRBV20-1 and J usage is TRBJ2-7; the D call may be TRBD1 or TRBD2 (5 bases each). Trimming removed 6 bases at V and 0 bases at J, with 9 bases between. Per germline, CDR1 DFQATT and CDR2 SNEGSKA (reference sequence). The CDR3 is 12 residues long.

The chain uses TRBV12-3 or TRBV12-4 and TRBJ2-2, with D hard to call. This CDR3 is 14 amino acids long. V was shortened by 3 bases and J by 5 bases, with 10 bases between the two germline ends. The CDR3 DNA reads as TGTGCCAGCAGTTTCAGGAGTGGGACCGGGGAGCTGTTTTTT. This sequence encodes CASSFRSGTGELFF.

In this sample, this clonotype turned up a few times. The chain couples TRBV24-1 to TRBJ2-7; no clear D. Germline V gene lookup returns CDR1 KGHDR and CDR2 SFDVKD. V lost 5 bases to trimming and J lost 1 base, with 8 bases between them. The CDR3 runs to 13 residues. The DNA of the CDR3 is TGTGCCACCAGTGGCCCGGGTTCCTACGAGCAGTACTTC. Residues: CATSGPGSYEQYF.